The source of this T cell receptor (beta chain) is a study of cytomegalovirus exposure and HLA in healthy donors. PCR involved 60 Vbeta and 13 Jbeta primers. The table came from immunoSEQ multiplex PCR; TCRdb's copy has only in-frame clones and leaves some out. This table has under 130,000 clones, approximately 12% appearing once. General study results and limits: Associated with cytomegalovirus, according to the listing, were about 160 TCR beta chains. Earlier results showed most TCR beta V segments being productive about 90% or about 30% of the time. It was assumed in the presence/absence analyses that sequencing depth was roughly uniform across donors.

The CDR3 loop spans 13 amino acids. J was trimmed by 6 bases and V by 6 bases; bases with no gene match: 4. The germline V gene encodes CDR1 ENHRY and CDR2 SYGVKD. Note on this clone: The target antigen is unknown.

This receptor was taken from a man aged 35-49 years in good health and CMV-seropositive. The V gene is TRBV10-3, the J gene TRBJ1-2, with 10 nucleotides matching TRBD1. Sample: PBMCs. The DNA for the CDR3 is TGTGCCATCAGAAGACAGGGGGCGAATGGCTACACCTTC. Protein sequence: CAIRRQGANGYTF.